This T cell receptor beta chain originates from a study of blood T cells in healthy people across ages (dated by TCRdb to the mid-2010s). Some background on the complete study: In model experiments, template switching captured roughly one uniquely barcoded TCR beta cDNA molecule for every two T cells. The donors were split into four age groups: young (average 16 years), middle-aged (around 40), aged (about 62) and long-lived (roughly 88). Using deep sequencing normalized with unique cDNA molecular identifiers, the study measured how TCR beta repertoire diversity changes with age. The study analyzed two additional independent replicas of 1 million unique cDNA reads from the same blood draw for two donors, one aged 18 to 30 and one aged 80 or older. The paper's findings and limits, for the study overall: Because profiling used bulk unsorted PBMCs, naive and antigen-experienced compartments could not be compared conclusively. Compared with the aged group, more naive CD4+ T cells, fewer expanded clones and increased TCR diversity were shown by the long-lived group, suggesting age selection. Total diversity estimates from one million sequenced T cells were considered lower bounds and underestimates. Donor CMV infection status was unknown, potentially confounding age-related changes in expanded clonotypes. There was a strong correlation between observed TCR beta diversity and the percentage of naive T cells measured by flow cytometry. Observed TCR beta diversity per million T cells fell roughly linearly with age, and a significant reduction was already apparent by age about 36.

Donors were 39 systemically healthy Caucasian individuals from Russia aged roughly 6 to 90 years. Each donor gave 8 to 10 milliliters of peripheral blood, drawn into EDTA-treated Vacutainer tubes. PBMCs were isolated by Ficoll-Paque density-gradient centrifugation, with at least 7 million obtained per sample. Trizol reagent was used to extract total RNA from the PBMCs, yielding at least 5.5 micrograms per sample. Naive CD45RAhigh/CD27high T cell percentages were measured by flow cytometry on a PBMC aliquot from every donor. The library came from 5' RACE. This sample was sequenced with an Illumina HiSeq 2500. The second PCR ran for roughly 7 to 11 cycles and used a J-beta primer mix along with a sample-barcoded 5' primer. A template-switch 5' adaptor carrying 12 random nucleotides introduced a unique molecular identifier onto each TCR beta cDNA molecule. Each sample yielded at least 2.5 million CDR3-containing paired-end reads. First-strand cDNA was synthesized from all RNA with the Mint cDNA synthesis kit, primed by a TRBC-specific oligonucleotide. Following uracil-DNA glycosylase treatment, all cDNA underwent a first 18-cycle PCR with the universal primers M1SS and BC2_uni_R. The authors' analysis ran thus. Normalization of each sample was performed by random selection of 1 million high-quality reads, each carrying a distinct molecular identifier. Instead of being binned into consensus sequences, reads with shared molecular identifiers were discarded. MiTCR, set to a Q25 quality threshold and the strictest error-elimination algorithm, was used for CDR3 identification, clonotype clustering and error correction. A nonparametric unseen species model using Euler transformation provided a lower-bound estimate of total TCR beta diversity. The raw public data were reprocessed by TCRdb itself: fastp quality trimming at Q25, MiXCR clonotype calling, in-frame beta chains only. Each CDR3 protein appears once, grouped with its most common genes and DNA. TCRdb's processing, not the authors' own work, is the source of the V and J calls. Present in this sample are approximately 800,000 distinct CDR3 sequences, roughly 25% of which were seen just once. The top ten hold 3% to 4% of the sample.

This clonotype was observed a few times. The antigen it binds to is not known. Nothing much larger sits one base from this clone, and base qualities are not available. The sample also formed part of further work on T cells of mothers and their children. Drawing on the second study: Nine systemically healthy Caucasian individuals, comprising three mothers and their six children, were included as donors. cDNA synthesis consumed the entire amount of extracted RNA, loaded at around 1.5 ug RNA in each 15 ul reaction. In the second PCR, the M1S primer introduced both the sample barcodes and 2-4 random nucleotides. More than 8 million TCR beta CDR3 reads were obtained from each mother, and about 3 million reads were obtained from each child. Thymic selection shapes the output of TCR recombination in a similar way in related and unrelated pairs, and inherited differences have a minor effect. Normalized repertoire overlap was always found to be slightly, but never significantly, higher in related mother-child pairs than in unrelated mother-child pairs. With a sensitivity of approximately 92 clones per million clonotypes, no persistent microchimeric T cell clones were detected. Deep NGS was used in the study to compare the TCR beta repertoires of mothers and children and to look for features that separate related mother-child pairs from unrelated individuals. The mean age was around 40 +/- 4 years for the mothers and approximately 11 +/- 4 years for the children. Libraries were sequenced on Illumina HiSeq 2000 with 100+100 nt paired-end reads after adapter ligation with NEBNext reagents. Mother and child libraries were prepared a month apart and sequenced in separate runs to prevent cross-contamination. For each donor, somewhere between roughly 500,000 and 2,300,000 distinct TCR beta clonotypes were identified. Naive TCR beta clonotypes were estimated from low-frequency clonotypes matched to each donor's FACS-determined naive share, without sorting.

The TCR comes from a boy aged 5-17 years in good health. Sequencing was carried out using blood.

The nucleotide sequence is given as TGTGCCAGTAGTCTCGCGGGGTCCAACTCCTACAATGAGCAGTTCTTC. This is translated as CASSLAGSNSYNEQFF. The V and J genes are TRBV19 and TRBJ2-1; perhaps TRBD2 is the D gene, with 6 bases matching. V is cut by 5 bases and J by 0 bases, and the space between the germline ends is 14 bases. Taken from cysteine to phenylalanine, the CDR3 has 16 residues. Just the 48-base CDR3 DNA is kept, in frame starting at base 1. The germline V gene encodes CDR1 LNHDA and CDR2 SQIVND (reference sequence).